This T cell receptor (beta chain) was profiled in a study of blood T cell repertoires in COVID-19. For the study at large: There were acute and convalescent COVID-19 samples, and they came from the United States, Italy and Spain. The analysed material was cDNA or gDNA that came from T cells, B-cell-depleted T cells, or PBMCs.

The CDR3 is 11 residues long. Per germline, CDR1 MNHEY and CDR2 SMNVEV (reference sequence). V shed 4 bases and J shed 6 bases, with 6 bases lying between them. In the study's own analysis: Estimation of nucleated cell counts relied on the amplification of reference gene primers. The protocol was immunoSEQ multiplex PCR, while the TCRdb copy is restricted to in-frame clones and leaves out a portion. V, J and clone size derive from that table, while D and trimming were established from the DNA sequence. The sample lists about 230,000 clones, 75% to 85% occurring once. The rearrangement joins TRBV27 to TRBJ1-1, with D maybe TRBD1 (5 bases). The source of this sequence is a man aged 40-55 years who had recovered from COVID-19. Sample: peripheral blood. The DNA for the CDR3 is TGTGCCAGCAGTTCGGGGGCTGAAGCTTTCTTT. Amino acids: CASSSGAEAFF.